These 18 T cell receptor beta chains were sequenced from one sample in a study of vaccination and CD4 T cells after COVID-19. Indicated treatment: approximately 9-day PBMC culture with coronavirus spike peptide pools or control peptides (ViraFEST assay). Their antigens are not known. The Oncomine TCR Beta short-read assay sequenced DNA from cultured CD4+ T cells. TCRdb processed the PCR reads anew with MiXCR; each CDR3 protein has one entry. The sample consists of some 20,000 distinct CDR3 sequences, about 39% of them appearing once. Sequencing was done on a sample of CD4+ T cells from blood, cultured in vitro. These receptors were collected from a human donor who had recovered from COVID-19.

This sequence joins TRBV20-1 and TRBJ2-5; D is uncertain. Germline V lookup: CDR1 DFQATT, CDR2 SNEGSKA (reference sequence). The CDR3 covers 14 residues. Trimming took 0 bases from V and 5 from J, leaving 13 bases between them. Here the CDR3 reads CSARDRARLETQYF. CDR3 bases: TGCAGTGCTAGAGATCGGGCTCGGTTGGAGACCCAGTACTTC.

This chain joins TRBV12-3 or TRBV12-4 and TRBJ1-2; tentative D call: TRBD1 (6 bases). The CDR3 spans 13 residues. V was shortened by 8 bases and J by 8 bases, with 18 bases between the two germline ends. This chain's CDR3 is CASGRRGGAGYTF. The CDR3, as DNA: TGTGCCAGCGGTCGCCGAGGGGGGGCAGGCTACACCTTC.

The chain couples TRBV20-1 to TRBJ2-2; D not certain. The CDR3 covers 12 residues. The germline CDR1 and CDR2 sequences are DFQATT and SNEGSKA (reference sequence). V was clipped by 3 bases and J by 3 bases, with 5 bases between them. Written as DNA, the CDR3 is TGCAGTGCTAGGCACGACACCGGGGAGCTGTTTTTT. This encodes CSARHDTGELFF.

The sample holds a few counts of this clonotype. The chain links TRBV5-1 to TRBJ2-3; 8 bases are shared with TRBD2. Germline CDR1 and CDR2: SGHRS and YFSETQ. The CDR3 covers 14 residues. With 6 bases clipped from V and 2 bases from J, the junction kept 5 bases outside the gene matches. CDR3 loop: CASMGGGSTDTQYF. The CDR3 DNA reads TGCGCCAGCATGGGCGGGGGGTCCACAGATACGCAGTATTTT.

This chain uses TRBV27 with TRBJ2-5; perhaps TRBD1 as D (5 bases). The germline V gene encodes CDR1 MNHEY and CDR2 SMNVEV (reference sequence). The CDR3 sequence is 13 residues long. Deletions cut 4 bases from V and 4 bases from J, with 10 bases between. CDR3 sequence: CASSSRVGETQYF. DNA for the CDR3: TGTGCCAGCAGTTCCAGGGTGGGAGAGACCCAGTACTTC.

The J gene is TRBJ1-1, the V gene TRBV28; the match to TRBD1 covers 10 bases. V dropped 0 bases and J dropped 2; count of bases not matched to a gene: 3. Germline V gene sequence: CDR1 MDHEN, CDR2 SYDVKM. CDR3 length: 16 amino acids. The DNA for the CDR3 is TGTGCCAGCAGTTTATGGACAGGGGGCGGAAACACTGAAGCTTTCTTT. The encoded protein is CASSLWTGGGNTEAFF. Based on the CDR3 plus reference TRBV28 and TRBJ1-1, the full variable domain is DVKVTQSSRYLVKRTGEKVFLECVQDMDHENMFWYRQDPGLGLRLIYFSYDVKMKEKGDIPEGYSVSREKKERFSLILESASTNQTSMYLCASSLWTGGGNTEAFFGQGTRLTVV.

J is TRBJ2-3 and V is TRBV5-8; 7 nucleotides match TRBD2. The germline V gene has CDR1 SGHTS and CDR2 YDEGEE. The CDR3 has 16 amino acids. Trimming cost V 1 base and J 4 bases; bases outside gene matches: 9. CDR3 sequence: CASSLRSGNWADTQYF. CDR3 in DNA: TGTGCCAGCAGCTTGAGGAGCGGGAATTGGGCAGATACGCAGTATTTT. Based on the CDR3 plus reference TRBV5-8 and TRBJ2-3, the full variable domain is EAGVTQSPTHLIKTRGQQATLRCSPISGHTSVYWYQQALGLGLQFLLWYDEGEERNRGNFPPRFSGRQFPNYSSELNVNALELEDSALYLCASSLRSGNWADTQYFGPGTRLTVL.

This clonotype was seen more than once but under ten times. The rearrangement links TRBV20-1 to TRBJ2-7; TRBD2 agrees at 7 bases. Germline CDR1 DFQATT, CDR2 SNEGSKA (reference sequence). V trimming: 7 bases; J trimming: 0 bases; junction bases outside the gene matches: 0. The CDR3 is 11 residues long. The CDR3 loop is CSGTSSYEQYF. DNA for the CDR3: TGCAGTGGGACTAGCTCCTACGAGCAGTACTTC.

This clonotype was counted once. The rearrangement uses TRBV6-1 and TRBJ1-3; no firm D call. V was clipped by 7 bases and J by 0 bases, with 16 bases between them. The CDR3 length is 16 residues. The germline V gene has CDR1 MNHNS and CDR2 SASEGT. The CDR3, as DNA: TGTGCCAGCACACTATCCGCGGACGGCTCTGGAAACACCATATATTTT. It specifies CASTLSADGSGNTIYF.

V gene TRBV5-1 combines with J gene TRBJ1-2; no clear D. The V end was cut by 0 bases, the J end by 4 bases, with 10 bases between. The V gene's germline CDR1 is SGHRS and CDR2 YFSETQ. The CDR3 loop spans 14 amino acids. The CDR3 reads CASSLGQNLYGYTF. Written as DNA, the CDR3 is TGCGCCAGCAGCTTGGGCCAGAACCTCTATGGCTACACCTTC.

This clonotype was observed a handful of times. The CDR3 loop reads CASSIGGSTDTQYF. DNA of the CDR3: TGTGCCAGTAGCATCGGGGGGAGCACAGATACGCAGTATTTT. This sequence joins TRBV19 and TRBJ2-3, with 7 nucleotides matching TRBD2. V lost 6 bases, J lost 0 bases, and 3 bases stayed unmatched. CDR3 length: 14 residues. Germline V gene data show CDR1 as LNHDA and CDR2 as SQIVND (reference sequence).

The chain joins TRBV23-1 to TRBJ2-5, with D possibly being TRBD1 or TRBD2 (5 bases each). TRBV23-1 is designated an ORF whose function remains uncertain. The CDR3 length is 11 residues. Trimming stripped 8 bases from V and 5 bases from J, with 9 bases between. DNA for the CDR3: TGCGCCAGCCCCGGGGACGAGACCCAGTACTTC. It encodes CASPGDETQYF.

This clonotype was picked up a small number of times. The V call is TRBV6-1, the J call TRBJ1-5, with D tentatively TRBD1 (5 bases). Germline CDR1 MNHNS, CDR2 SASEGT. Trimming took 10 bases from V and 5 from J, leaving 18 bases between them. The CDR3 sequence is 14 residues long. CDR3 coding DNA: TGTGCCACCAAGTCCGGGACCTTATATCAGCCCCAGCATTTT. It specifies CATKSGTLYQPQHF.

The gene calls are TRBV7-2 and TRBJ2-7; D perhaps matches TRBD2 (6 bases). Trimming removed 4 bases at V and 5 bases at J, with 15 bases between. The CDR3 is 14 residues long. Germline CDR1 and CDR2: SGHTA and FQGNSA. This CDR3 is CASSWVGGPDEQYF. Here the CDR3 DNA reads TGTGCCAGCAGCTGGGTAGGAGGGCCGGACGAGCAGTACTTC.

The rearrangement links TRBV20-1 to TRBJ2-1; D possibly matches TRBD1 or TRBD2 (5 bases each). Germline CDR1 reads DFQATT; CDR2 reads SNEGSKA (reference sequence). The CDR3 spans 15 residues. Trimming removed 0 bases from V and 7 bases from J, with 16 bases in between. The CDR3 DNA reads as TGCAGTGCTAGAGATACCGGGGCGGCCAGGAATGAGCAGTTCTTC. Protein sequence: CSARDTGAARNEQFF.

This clonotype was observed a handful of times. The rearrangement links TRBV2 to TRBJ2-7; no firm D call. CDR3 length: 13 residues. The ends were cut back, 9 bases at V and 1 base at J, with 13 bases in the middle. Germline loops: CDR1 SNHLY, CDR2 FYNNEI. The CDR3, as DNA: TGTGCCAGTCGGGCAGGCCGTTCCTACGAGCAGTACTTC. This translates into CASRAGRSYEQYF.

This chain joins TRBV24-1 and TRBJ2-5; 9 nucleotides agree with TRBD1. Germline CDR1 is KGHDR and CDR2 is SFDVKD. With 7 bases clipped from V and 5 bases from J, the junction kept 7 bases outside the gene matches. The CDR3 totals 14 residues. CDR3 sequence reads: CATSGTGYRETQYF. CDR3 coding DNA: TGTGCCACCAGCGGGACAGGGTATCGGGAGACCCAGTACTTC.

The chain links TRBV5-1 to TRBJ2-3; the D is unclear. Trimming left V 0 bases short and J 0 bases short, with 8 bases between. The CDR3 consists of 15 residues. Germline CDR1 is SGHRS and CDR2 is YFSETQ. CDR3 sequence reads: CASSLVQNSTDTQYF. CDR3 coding DNA: TGCGCCAGCAGCTTGGTACAGAACAGCACAGATACGCAGTATTTT. The whole variable domain, remainder taken from reference TRBV5-1 and TRBJ2-3, is KAGVTQTPRYLIKTRGQQVTLSCSPISGHRSVSWYQQTPGQGLQFLFEYFSETQRNKGNFPGRFSGRQFSNSRSEMNVSTLELGDSALYLCASSLVQNSTDTQYFGPGTRLTVL.